Presented here are 27 T cell receptor beta chains from one specimen sequenced in a study of shared clonotypes between healthy human individuals. The table came from immunoSEQ multiplex PCR; TCRdb's copy has only in-frame clones and leaves some out. The sample consists of more than 400,000 clones, about 78% of them appearing once. Sample: PBMCs. All receptors derive from a woman in her thirties or forties in good health. Some clones in this sample may be carry-over from other donors' samples.

For the CDR3, the DNA is TGTGCCAGCGGGTTGCTAGATACGCAGTATTTT. It is translated as CASGLLDTQYF. The chain has TRBV2 and TRBJ2-3; D not certain. V was pared by 8 bases and J by 5 bases, with 8 bases between. CDR1 and CDR2 (germline): SNHLY, FYNNEI. The CDR3 runs to 11 residues.

The gene calls are TRBV4-1 and TRBJ2-1; 8 nucleotides align to TRBD2. Germline CDR1 is MGHRA and CDR2 is YSYEKL. The CDR3 contains 16 residues. J lost 4 bases, V lost 2 bases, and 7 bases had no gene match. The CDR3 DNA reads TGCGCCAGCAGCCAATTCCCCGGGAGGGATTACAATGAGCAGTTCTTC. Protein sequence: CASSQFPGRDYNEQFF.

This clone showed up just a few times. The chain links TRBV27 to TRBJ1-2; 7 bases match TRBD1. The V gene end was trimmed by 3 bases and the J gene end by 0 bases; junction bases not matched to a gene: 7. The CDR3 spans 16 residues. Germline CDR1 reads MNHEY; CDR2 reads SMNVEV (reference sequence). This chain's CDR3 is CASSFTRQGPNYGYTF. The CDR3 bases are TGTGCCAGCAGTTTCACTCGACAGGGACCTAACTATGGCTACACCTTC.

On this clone: Given a much more abundant clone one base away, this may be a read error. V and J are TRBV29-1 and TRBJ1-5; the D is unclear. This CDR3 contains 12 residues. Germline loops: CDR1 SQVTM, CDR2 ANQGSEA. Here the CDR3 DNA reads TGCGGCGTTGTAATAGGGCAGCAGCCCCAGCATTTT. It yields the protein CGVVIGQQPQHF.

The rearrangement uses TRBV6-6 and TRBJ2-1, with 11 nucleotides matching TRBD2. J was trimmed by 10 bases and V by 7 bases; bases with no gene match: 15. The CDR3 is 16 residues long. The V gene's germline CDR1 is MNHNY and CDR2 SVGAGI (reference sequence). CDR3 bases: TGTGCCAGCACCCAAAAGGGGCTAGCGGGAGGAGGCGAGCAGTTCTTC. Residues: CASTQKGLAGGGEQFF.

The chain employs TRBV28 and TRBJ1-4, with a weak D call TRBD1 (6 bases). CDR1 is MDHEN and CDR2 is SYDVKM in the germline V gene. The CDR3 covers 14 residues. V was pared by 6 bases and J by 2 bases, with 10 bases between. DNA for the CDR3: TGTGCCAGCAGGTCACAGGGTACTAATGAAAAACTGTTTTTT. Translation: CASRSQGTNEKLFF.

The chain has TRBV5-4 and TRBJ2-2; 7 nucleotides align to TRBD2. The V gene end was trimmed by 3 bases and the J gene end by 5 bases; junction bases not matched to a gene: 7. Germline CDR1 SGHNT, CDR2 YYREEE (reference sequence). This CDR3 comprises 15 residues. CDR3 DNA: TGTGCCAGCAGCTCCGACGGGAGGCGTACCGGGGAGCTGTTTTTT. Encoded protein: CASSSDGRRTGELFF. Full variable domain (rest looked up from reference TRBV5-4 and TRBJ2-2): ETGVTQSPTHLIKTRGQQVTLRCSSQSGHNTVSWYQQALGQGPQFIFQYYREEENGRGNFPPRFSGLQFPNYSSELNVNALELDDSALYLCASSSDGRRTGELFFGEGSRLTVL.

This chain uses TRBV6-1 with TRBJ1-2; D remains unclear. The CDR3 is made up of 13 amino acids. With 3 bases removed from V and 7 bases from J, the gap between germline ends came to 12 bases. The germline V gene has CDR1 MNHNS and CDR2 SASEGT. CDR3 sequence reads: CASSDLPGFGYTF. CDR3 nucleotide sequence: TGTGCCAGCAGTGACCTTCCGGGCTTTGGCTACACCTTC.

The DNA for the CDR3 is TGCGCCAGCAGCTTGGGTGGGGACACCTATAATTCACCCCTCCACTTT. It encodes CASSLGGDTYNSPLHF. The rearrangement joins TRBV5-1 to TRBJ1-6; the D gene is possibly TRBD1 (6 bases). This CDR3 is built from 16 residues. V was trimmed by 0 bases and J by 2 bases, leaving 9 bases between them. Per the germline V gene, CDR1 is SGHRS and CDR2 is YFSETQ.

V and J are TRBV28 and TRBJ2-7; 11 bases are shared with TRBD1. This CDR3 is built from 16 residues. The germline gives CDR1 MDHEN, CDR2 SYDVKM. Trimming took 5 bases from V and 4 from J; bases not matched to a gene: 10. The CDR3 sequence: CASSPRGGDRGYEQYF. CDR3 coding DNA: TGTGCCAGCAGTCCCAGAGGAGGGGACAGGGGGTACGAGCAGTACTTC.

The chain joins TRBV5-4 to TRBJ2-7; D ambiguous. The germline V gene encodes CDR1 SGHNT and CDR2 YYREEE (reference sequence). CDR3 length: 13 residues. Trimming stripped 4 bases from V and 3 bases from J, with 11 bases between. As DNA, the CDR3 is TGTGCCAGCAGCGAGGACCCCAACTACGAGCAGTACTTC. As protein: CASSEDPNYEQYF.

The chain uses TRBV11-2 and TRBJ2-7; possibly TRBD2 for D (6 bases). The germline V gene encodes CDR1 SGHAT and CDR2 FQNNGV. V gave up 7 bases and J gave up 7 bases, with 20 bases separating them. The CDR3 totals 14 residues. The CDR3 coding sequence is TGTGCCAGCACCAAAGGGAGGACACTTTTGGAGCAGTACTTC. It specifies CASTKGRTLLEQYF.

The chain links TRBV7-5 to TRBJ2-5; TRBD1 reflects the table's D call only, with no check against the DNA. TRBV7-5 is listed as a pseudogene. This CDR3 region has 15 residues. CDR3 nucleotide sequence: TGTGCCAGAAGCTTAGCGATTACAGGGAAAGAGACCCAGTACTTC. As protein: CARSLAITGKETQYF.

This chain links TRBV18 with TRBJ1-1; maybe TRBD1 (6 bases). The germline gives CDR1 KGHSH, CDR2 LQKENI. Trimming removed 5 bases at V and 2 bases at J, with 12 bases between. CDR3 size: 14 residues. The CDR3 loop is CASSAQGTNTEAFF. As DNA, the CDR3 is TGTGCCAGCTCAGCACAGGGAACCAACACTGAAGCTTTCTTT.

The chain recombines TRBV10-3 with TRBJ2-7; 9 bases fit TRBD1. CDR3 length: 14 residues. CDR1 is ENHRY and CDR2 is SYGVKD in the germline V gene. With V trimmed by 6 bases and J by 5 bases, 8 bases remained unmatched. The CDR3, as DNA: TGTGCCATCAGATTTGGGACAGGGATGGACGAGCAGTACTTC. It codes for CAIRFGTGMDEQYF.

This clone was seen only a few times. The chain employs TRBV18 and TRBJ1-1, with 9 bases that match TRBD1. The CDR3 extends over 14 amino acids. The germline gives CDR1 KGHSH, CDR2 LQKENI. The V and J ends lost 5 bases and 5 bases, in that order; junction bases with no gene match: 6. The CDR3 here is CASSGQGPRTEAFF. As DNA, the CDR3 is TGTGCCAGCTCAGGACAGGGGCCCCGAACTGAAGCTTTCTTT.

The V and J genes are TRBV7-9 and TRBJ1-3; D not certain. CDR1 is SEHNR, CDR2 FQNEAQ, per germline (reference sequence). The CDR3 has 15 amino acids. The ends were cut back, 4 bases at V and 0 bases at J, with 10 bases in the middle. CDR3 region: CASSWTTSSGNTIYF. CDR3 nucleotide sequence: TGTGCCAGCAGCTGGACCACCAGCTCTGGAAACACCATATATTTT.

J is TRBJ2-5 and V is TRBV28; 7 nucleotides agree with TRBD1. CDR3 length: 14 amino acids. V dropped 5 bases and J dropped 1; count of bases not matched to a gene: 4. Germline V CDR1 and CDR2: MDHEN, SYDVKM. CDR3 region: CASSLRDSQETQYF. DNA of the CDR3: TGTGCCAGCAGTCTCCGGGACAGCCAAGAGACCCAGTACTTC. The entire variable domain, with the rest obtained from reference TRBV28 and TRBJ2-5, is as follows: DVKVTQSSRYLVKRTGEKVFLECVQDMDHENMFWYRQDPGLGLRLIYFSYDVKMKEKGDIPEGYSVSREKKERFSLILESASTNQTSMYLCASSLRDSQETQYFGPGTRLLVL.

This clone was counted many times. The rearrangement joins TRBV19 to TRBJ2-1; the D gene is possibly TRBD2 (6 bases). Trimming took off 3 bases at V and 5 bases at J, with 11 bases between the two ends. Germline V gene lookup returns CDR1 LNHDA and CDR2 SQIVND (reference sequence). The length of the CDR3 is 14 residues. CDR3 protein: CASSIPSDHNEQFF. The CDR3 DNA reads TGTGCCAGTAGTATCCCTAGCGACCACAATGAGCAGTTCTTC.

The CDR3, as DNA: TGTGCCAGCAGCTTGGGAACACCAGGCTATACTGGAAACACCATATATTTT. Its translation is CASSLGTPGYTGNTIYF. The chain combines TRBV5-6 with TRBJ1-3; D not resolved. The CDR3 runs 17 residues. Trimming took off 0 bases at V and 2 bases at J, with 15 bases between the two ends. Looked up from germline, CDR1 is SGHDT and CDR2 is YYEEEE.

V is TRBV18 and J is TRBJ2-5; 12 nucleotides match TRBD2. CDR1 and CDR2 from the germline V gene are KGHSH and LQKENI. Germline trimming cut 5 bases from V and 11 bases from J; bases unmatched to any gene: 9. The CDR3 loop spans 14 amino acids. The CDR3 bases are TGTGCCAGCTCAGCTAGCGGGAGGGCCAGTGAGCAGTACTTC. The encoded protein is CASSASGRASEQYF.

As regards this clone: With only one base between it and a far larger clone, this is likely a read error. CDR3 bases: TGCGCCGGCAGCCAAGATTCATGGGCAGGGGTCGCAGGGGAGCTGTTTTTT. Its translation is CAGSQDSWAGVAGELFF. The chain carries TRBV4-3 and TRBJ2-2, with D perhaps TRBD1 (6 bases). The CDR3 has 17 amino acids. Germline CDR1 is LGHNA and CDR2 is YSLEER.

V usage is TRBV11-2 and J usage is TRBJ1-2, with D perhaps matching TRBD1 (5 bases). This CDR3 spans 14 amino acids. CDR1 SGHAT and CDR2 FQNNGV come from the germline V gene. The V end lost 0 bases, the J end lost 7 bases, and 12 bases lay between the germline ends. CDR3 sequence: CASSLDKAGPGYTF. The CDR3 coding sequence is TGTGCCAGCAGCTTAGATAAAGCAGGGCCTGGCTACACCTTC. Using reference TRBV11-2 and TRBJ1-2 for the parts outside the CDR3, the full variable domain is EAGVAQSPRYKIIEKRQSVAFWCNPISGHATLYWYQQILGQGPKLLIQFQNNGVVDDSQLPKDRFSAERLKGVDSTLKIQPAKLEDSAVYLCASSLDKAGPGYTFGSGTRLTVV.

The J gene is TRBJ2-7, the V gene TRBV5-4, with a weak D call TRBD1 (6 bases). The V gene's germline CDR1 is SGHNT and CDR2 YYREEE (reference sequence). The CDR3 has 13 residues. V lost 4 bases, J lost 2 bases, and 10 bases lay in between. CDR3 loop: CASSSRDTYEQYF. CDR3 coding DNA: TGTGCCAGCAGCAGCCGGGACACCTACGAGCAGTACTTC.

Worth noting for this clone: A single base separates this from a much larger clone, so it may be a read error. The chain combines TRBV2 with TRBJ2-7; possible D gene TRBD2, 6 bases. The ends were cut back, 3 bases at V and 0 bases at J, with 6 bases in the middle. The CDR3 is 13 residues long. Per the germline V gene, CDR1 is SNHLY and CDR2 is FYNNEI. CDR3 residues: CASSEGGSYEQYF. Here the CDR3 DNA reads TGTGCCAGCAGTGAGGGGGGCTCCTACGAGCAGTACTTC.

This clone was seen more than once but under ten times. The chain joins TRBV30 to TRBJ1-3; TRBD1 is a possible D gene (6 bases). V gave up 8 bases and J gave up 4 bases, with 15 bases separating them. Germline CDR1 reads GTSNPN; CDR2 reads SVGIG (reference sequence). CDR3 length equals 13 residues. The CDR3 bases are TGTGCCGGTGCACAGGGAGTGGGAAACACCATATATTTT. Protein sequence: CAGAQGVGNTIYF. Looking up the rest from reference TRBV30 and TRBJ1-3 gives the full variable domain: SQTIHQWPATLVQPVGSPLSLECTVEGTSNPNLYWYRQAAGRGLQLLFYSVGIGQISSEVPQNLSASRPQDRQFILSSKKLLLSDSGFYLCAGAQGVGNTIYFGEGSWLTVV.

As for this clone: This sample includes further DNA sequences coding for the same CDR3. The chain recombines TRBV28 with TRBJ1-1; tentative D call: TRBD1 (5 bases). Germline V CDR1 and CDR2: MDHEN, SYDVKM. Trimming left V 6 bases short and J 5 bases short, with 10 bases between. The CDR3 runs to 12 residues. The CDR3 coding sequence is TGTGCCAGCAGAGGGGTCGGGACTGAAGCTTTCTTT. Protein product: CASRGVGTEAFF.